The source of this T cell receptor (beta chain) is a study of blood T cells in healthy people across ages. CDR3 length equals 13 residues. V lost 6 bases and J lost 6; bases outside the gene matches: 6. A sample-barcoded 5' primer and a J-beta primer mix were used in a second PCR of roughly 7 to 12 cycles. A single record per CDR3 protein comes from TCRdb applying MiXCR to the 5' RACE reads. The table lists around 1.5 million distinct CDR3 sequences, approximately 60% of them singletons, with over 5.5% in the top ten. Specimen: blood. The receptor comes from a man aged 18 to 30 in good health. The gene calls are TRBV12-3 or TRBV12-4 and TRBJ1-2, with 8 bases that match TRBD1. CDR3 protein: CASRRTGSDGYTF. The CDR3, as DNA: TGTGCCAGCAGACGGACAGGGAGCGATGGCTACACCTTC.